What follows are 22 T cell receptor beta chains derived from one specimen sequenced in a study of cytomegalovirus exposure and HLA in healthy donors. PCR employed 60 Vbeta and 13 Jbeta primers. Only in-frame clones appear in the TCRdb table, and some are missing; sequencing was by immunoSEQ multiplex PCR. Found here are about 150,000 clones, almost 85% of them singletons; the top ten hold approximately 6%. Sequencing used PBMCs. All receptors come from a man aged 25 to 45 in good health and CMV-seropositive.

This chain's CDR3 is CASSFGQGRSSPLHF. Written as DNA, the CDR3 is TGTGCCAGCAGTTTTGGGCAGGGTAGATCTTCACCCCTCCACTTT. The chain uses TRBV28 and TRBJ1-6, with D possibly matching TRBD1 (5 bases). Germline values: CDR1 MDHEN, CDR2 SYDVKM. The V end lost 3 bases, the J end lost 9 bases, and 15 bases lay between the germline ends. The CDR3 loop spans 15 amino acids. Filled out from reference TRBV28 and TRBJ1-6, the complete variable domain reads DVKVTQSSRYLVKRTGEKVFLECVQDMDHENMFWYRQDPGLGLRLIYFSYDVKMKEKGDIPEGYSVSREKKERFSLILESASTNQTSMYLCASSFGQGRSSPLHFGNGTRLTVT.

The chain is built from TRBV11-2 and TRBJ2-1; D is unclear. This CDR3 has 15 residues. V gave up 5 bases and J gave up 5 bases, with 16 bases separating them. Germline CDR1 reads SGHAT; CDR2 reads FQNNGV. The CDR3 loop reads CASSLGPSLNNEQFF. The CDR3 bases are TGTGCCAGCAGCCTTGGCCCCAGTTTGAACAATGAGCAGTTCTTC.

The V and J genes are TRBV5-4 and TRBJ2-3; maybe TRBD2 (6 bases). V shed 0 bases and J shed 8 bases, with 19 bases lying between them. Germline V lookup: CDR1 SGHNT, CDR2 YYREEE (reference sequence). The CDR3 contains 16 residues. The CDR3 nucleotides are TGTGCCAGCAGCTTGGGGGGACTGCGTACAGAGGGTACGCAGTATTTT. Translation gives CASSLGGLRTEGTQYF.

CDR3 protein: CASTVGGASYEQYF. DNA for the CDR3: TGTGCCAGCACCGTTGGCGGCGCGTCCTACGAGCAGTACTTC. The chain uses TRBV5-6 and TRBJ2-7; no definite D call. Per the germline V gene, CDR1 is SGHDT and CDR2 is YYEEEE. The germline V and J ends were trimmed by 6 bases and 1 base, with 14 bases remaining between them. The CDR3 loop spans 14 amino acids. Full variable domain (outside the CDR3, taken from reference TRBV5-6 and TRBJ2-7): DAGVTQSPTHLIKTRGQQVTLRCSPKSGHDTVSWYQQALGQGPQFIFQYYEEEERQRGNFPDRFSGHQFPNYSSELNVNALLLGDSALYLCASTVGGASYEQYFGPGTRLTVT.

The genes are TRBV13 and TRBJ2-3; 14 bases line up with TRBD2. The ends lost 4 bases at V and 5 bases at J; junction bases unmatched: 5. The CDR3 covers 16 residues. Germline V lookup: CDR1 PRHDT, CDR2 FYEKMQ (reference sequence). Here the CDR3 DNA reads TGTGCCAGCAGCTCTGGACTAGCGGGGGGTGGAGATACGCAGTATTTT. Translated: CASSSGLAGGGDTQYF.

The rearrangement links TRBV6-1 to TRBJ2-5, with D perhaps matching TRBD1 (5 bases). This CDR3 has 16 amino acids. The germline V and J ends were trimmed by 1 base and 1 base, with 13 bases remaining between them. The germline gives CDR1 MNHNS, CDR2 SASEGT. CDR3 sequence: CASSEEVYRIQETQYF. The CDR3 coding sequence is TGTGCCAGCAGTGAAGAGGTTTACAGGATCCAAGAGACCCAGTACTTC.

CDR3 loop: CASSLRPGTSGRSSYNEQFF. As DNA, the CDR3 is TGTGCCAGCAGTTTACGCCCCGGGACTAGCGGGAGGAGCTCCTACAATGAGCAGTTCTTC. J is TRBJ2-1 and V is TRBV28; 15 bases are a match to TRBD2. The CDR3 length is 20 residues. J gave up 0 bases and V 2 bases, and 8 bases lay outside the gene matches. Germline V CDR1 and CDR2: MDHEN, SYDVKM.

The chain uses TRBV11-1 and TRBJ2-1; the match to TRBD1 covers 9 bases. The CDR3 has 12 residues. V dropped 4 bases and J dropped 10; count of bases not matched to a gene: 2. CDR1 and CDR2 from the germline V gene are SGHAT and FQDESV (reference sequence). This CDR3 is CASSYDRGEQFF. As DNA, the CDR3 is TGTGCCAGCAGCTACGACAGGGGGGAGCAGTTCTTC.

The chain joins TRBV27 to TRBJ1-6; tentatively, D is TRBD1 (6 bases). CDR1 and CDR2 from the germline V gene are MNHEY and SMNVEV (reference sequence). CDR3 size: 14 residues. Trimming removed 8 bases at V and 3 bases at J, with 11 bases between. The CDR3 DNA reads TGTGCCAGCTCGGGACAACTCTATAATTCACCCCTCCACTTT. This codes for CASSGQLYNSPLHF.

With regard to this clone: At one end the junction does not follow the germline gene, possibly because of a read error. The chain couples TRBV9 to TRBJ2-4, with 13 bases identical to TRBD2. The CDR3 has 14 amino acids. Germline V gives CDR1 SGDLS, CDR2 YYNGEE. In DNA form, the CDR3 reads TGTGCCAGCGGGACTAGCGGGGACCAAAACAGTCAGTACTTC. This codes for CASGTSGDQNSQYF.

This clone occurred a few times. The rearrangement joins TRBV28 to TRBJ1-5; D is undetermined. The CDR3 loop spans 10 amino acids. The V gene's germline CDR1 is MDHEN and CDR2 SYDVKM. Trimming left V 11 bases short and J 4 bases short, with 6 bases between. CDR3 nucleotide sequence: TGTGCCGGAGGTAATCAGCCCCAGCATTTT. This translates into CAGGNQPQHF.

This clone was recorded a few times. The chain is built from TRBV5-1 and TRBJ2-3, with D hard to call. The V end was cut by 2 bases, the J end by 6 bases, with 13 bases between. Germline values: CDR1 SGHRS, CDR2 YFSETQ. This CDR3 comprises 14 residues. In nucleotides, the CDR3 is TGCGCCAGCAGCTTAGACAATCCCACGGATACGCAGTATTTT. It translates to CASSLDNPTDTQYF.

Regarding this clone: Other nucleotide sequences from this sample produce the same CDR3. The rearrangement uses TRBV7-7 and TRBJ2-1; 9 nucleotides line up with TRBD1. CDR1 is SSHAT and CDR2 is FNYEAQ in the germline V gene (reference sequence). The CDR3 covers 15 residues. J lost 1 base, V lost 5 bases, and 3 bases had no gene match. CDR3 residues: CASSPTGGSYNEQFF. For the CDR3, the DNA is TGTGCCAGCAGCCCGACAGGGGGATCCTACAATGAGCAGTTCTTC.

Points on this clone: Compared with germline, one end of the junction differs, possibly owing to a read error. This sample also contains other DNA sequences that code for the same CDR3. The CDR3 is CASNDRFSNQPQHF. CDR3 in DNA: TGCGCCAGCAACGACAGGTTTAGCAATCAGCCCCAGCATTTT. V is TRBV6-1 and J is TRBJ1-5; a possible D gene is TRBD1 (6 bases). CDR3 length: 14 residues. Germline V gene sequence: CDR1 MNHNS, CDR2 SASEGT.

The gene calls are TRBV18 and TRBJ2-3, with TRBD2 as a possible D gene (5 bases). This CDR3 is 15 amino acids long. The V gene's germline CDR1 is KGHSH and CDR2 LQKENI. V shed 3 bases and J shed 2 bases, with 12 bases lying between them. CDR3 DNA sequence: TGTGCCAGCTCACCCCTCGGAGGCCCCACAGATACGCAGTATTTT. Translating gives CASSPLGGPTDTQYF.

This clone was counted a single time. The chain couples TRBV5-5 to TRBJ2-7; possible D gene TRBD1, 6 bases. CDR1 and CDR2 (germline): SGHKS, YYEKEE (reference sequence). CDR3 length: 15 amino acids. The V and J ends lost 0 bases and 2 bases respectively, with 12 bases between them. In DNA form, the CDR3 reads TGTGCCAGCAGCTTGGGCAGGGGCCCTACCTACGAGCAGTACTTC. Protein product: CASSLGRGPTYEQYF.

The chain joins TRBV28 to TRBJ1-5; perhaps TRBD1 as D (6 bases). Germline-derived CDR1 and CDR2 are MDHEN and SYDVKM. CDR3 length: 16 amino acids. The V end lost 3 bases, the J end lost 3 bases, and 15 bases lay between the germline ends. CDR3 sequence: CASSFQGKKNNQPQHF. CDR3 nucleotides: TGTGCCAGCAGTTTCCAGGGGAAGAAAAACAATCAGCCCCAGCATTTT.

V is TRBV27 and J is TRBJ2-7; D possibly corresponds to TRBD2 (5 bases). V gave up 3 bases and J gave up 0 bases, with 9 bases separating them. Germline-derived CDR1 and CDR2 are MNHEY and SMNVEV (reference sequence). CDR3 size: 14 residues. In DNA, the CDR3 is TGTGCCAGCAGTTTTGCAGCGGCCTCCTACGAGCAGTACTTC. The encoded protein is CASSFAAASYEQYF.

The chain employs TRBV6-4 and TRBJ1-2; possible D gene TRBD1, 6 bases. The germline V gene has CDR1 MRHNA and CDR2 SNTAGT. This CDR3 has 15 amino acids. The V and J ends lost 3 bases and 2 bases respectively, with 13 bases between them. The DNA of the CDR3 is TGTGCCAGCAGTGATAATCCGGACAGAAACTATGGCTACACCTTC. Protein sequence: CASSDNPDRNYGYTF.

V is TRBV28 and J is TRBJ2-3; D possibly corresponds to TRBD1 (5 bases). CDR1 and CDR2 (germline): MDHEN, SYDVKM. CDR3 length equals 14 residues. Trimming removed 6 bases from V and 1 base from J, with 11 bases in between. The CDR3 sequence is CASSSPGRTDTQYF. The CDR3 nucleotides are TGTGCCAGCAGCTCCCCAGGGCGCACAGATACGCAGTATTTT. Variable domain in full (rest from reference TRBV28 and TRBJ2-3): DVKVTQSSRYLVKRTGEKVFLECVQDMDHENMFWYRQDPGLGLRLIYFSYDVKMKEKGDIPEGYSVSREKKERFSLILESASTNQTSMYLCASSSPGRTDTQYFGPGTRLTVL.

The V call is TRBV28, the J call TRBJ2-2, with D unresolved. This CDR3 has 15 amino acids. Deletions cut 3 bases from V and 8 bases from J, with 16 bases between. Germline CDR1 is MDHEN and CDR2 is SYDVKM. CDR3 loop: CASSFPTPLSGELFF. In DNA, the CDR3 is TGTGCCAGCAGTTTTCCTACTCCATTGTCAGGGGAGCTGTTTTTT.

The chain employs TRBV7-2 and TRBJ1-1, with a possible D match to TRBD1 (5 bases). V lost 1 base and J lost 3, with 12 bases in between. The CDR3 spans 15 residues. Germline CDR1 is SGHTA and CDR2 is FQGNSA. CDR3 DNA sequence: TGTGCCAGCAGCTTAGATCCAGGGTGGTACACTGAAGCTTTCTTT. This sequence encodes CASSLDPGWYTEAFF.